A selection of T cell receptor beta chains follows, all from one sample in a study of regulatory T cells in long-lasting Graves disease. TCRdb passed the multiplex PCR reads through MiXCR, listing each CDR3 protein once. The data hold 350,000 to 500,000 distinct CDR3 sequences, with approximately 22% observed a single time. The material sequenced was peripheral blood mononuclear cells (PBMCs), taken when the disease was refractory, from a patient treated with antithyroid drugs. These receptors came from a female donor with Graves disease. The CDR3 runs from the conserved cysteine through the conserved F or W. The D gene is left open where the match is weak. Expanded clones get a size class; other rows say once, few or many, or leave the size out.

d_gene: TRBD1; j_gene: TRBJ1-5; v_gene: TRBV12-3/TRBV12-4; abundance: few; CDR3nt: TGTGCCAGCAGTTTCTCGGGCCAGGGGGGCCAGCCCCAGCATTTT; CDR3aa: CASSFSGQGGQPQHF
d_gene: -; j_gene: TRBJ2-1; v_gene: TRBV6-4; abundance: -; CDR3nt: TGTGCCAGCAGTGACCAACTGAGGACGTCCTACAATGAGCAGTTCTTC; CDR3aa: CASSDQLRTSYNEQFF
d_gene: TRBD2; j_gene: TRBJ2-4; v_gene: TRBV10-2; abundance: few; CDR3nt: TGCGCCAGCAGTGAAGCTAGCGGGTTCGGGAAAAACATTCAGTACTTC; CDR3aa: CASSEASGFGKNIQYF
d_gene: TRBD1; j_gene: TRBJ2-3; v_gene: TRBV25-1; abundance: -; CDR3nt: TGTGCCAGCAGTAGGGACAGGGGGCGGCTGAGCACAGATACGCAGTATTTT; CDR3aa: CASSRDRGRLSTDTQYF
d_gene: -; j_gene: TRBJ2-2; v_gene: TRBV29-1; abundance: -; CDR3nt: TGCAGCGTTGATTGGGGGAGAGGCACCGGGGAGCTGTTTTTT; CDR3aa: CSVDWGRGTGELFF
d_gene: -; j_gene: TRBJ1-1; v_gene: TRBV11-2; abundance: -; CDR3nt: TGTGCCAGCGGCCGGACAGTTGAAGCTTTCTTT; CDR3aa: CASGRTVEAFF
d_gene: -; j_gene: TRBJ2-7; v_gene: TRBV7-9; abundance: few; CDR3nt: TGTGCCAGCAGCTTCGGGGGGCGGGGGACAAACTCCTACGAGCAGTACTTC; CDR3aa: CASSFGGRGTNSYEQYF
d_gene: TRBD2; j_gene: TRBJ2-5; v_gene: TRBV20-1; abundance: once; CDR3nt: TGCAGTGCTAGAGATAGTGTGAGACTAGCGGTGGGGTATAGGGAGACCCAGTACTTC; CDR3aa: CSARDSVRLAVGYRETQYF
d_gene: TRBD1; j_gene: TRBJ2-7; v_gene: TRBV4-1; abundance: few; CDR3nt: TGCGCCAGCAGCCAAGGTTGGGCAAAGGACAGGGGCAACGAGCAGTACTTC; CDR3aa: CASSQGWAKDRGNEQYF
d_gene: -; j_gene: TRBJ2-5; v_gene: TRBV27; abundance: many; CDR3nt: TGTGCCAGCAGTTTATCAAACTGGGAGACCCAGTACTTC; CDR3aa: CASSLSNWETQYF
d_gene: -; j_gene: TRBJ2-7; v_gene: TRBV20-1; abundance: many; CDR3nt: TGCAGTGCTAGATCGCTAGCGAACTACGAGCAGTACTTC; CDR3aa: CSARSLANYEQYF
d_gene: TRBD1; j_gene: TRBJ2-1; v_gene: TRBV28; abundance: -; CDR3nt: TGTGCCAGCAGTTTCCCTGACAGGGTGGAGCAGTTCTTC; CDR3aa: CASSFPDRVEQFF
d_gene: TRBD1; j_gene: TRBJ1-2; v_gene: TRBV27; abundance: many; CDR3nt: TGTGCCAGCAGTTCGGGACAGGAAAACTATGGCTACACCTTC; CDR3aa: CASSSGQENYGYTF
d_gene: TRBD1; j_gene: TRBJ2-7; v_gene: TRBV7-2; abundance: few; CDR3nt: TGTGCCAGCAGCTCAGGGACAGATATCTACGAGCAGTACTTC; CDR3aa: CASSSGTDIYEQYF
d_gene: TRBD2; j_gene: TRBJ2-5; v_gene: TRBV9; abundance: -; CDR3nt: TGTGCCAGCAGCGCGGGGACTAGCGGGAGCCAGGAGACCCAGTACTTC; CDR3aa: CASSAGTSGSQETQYF
d_gene: -; j_gene: TRBJ2-5; v_gene: TRBV5-1; abundance: -; CDR3nt: TGCGCCAGCAGCCTACTCTCCGCCTCCGGAGAGACCCAGTACTTC; CDR3aa: CASSLLSASGETQYF
d_gene: -; j_gene: TRBJ2-5; v_gene: TRBV20-1; abundance: -; CDR3nt: TGCAGTGCTAGGAAGACAGGTCAAGAGACCCAGTACTTC; CDR3aa: CSARKTGQETQYF
d_gene: TRBD1; j_gene: TRBJ1-2; v_gene: TRBV4-1; abundance: -; CDR3nt: TGCGCCAGCAGATCGGACAGGGGGTATGGCTACACCTTC; CDR3aa: CASRSDRGYGYTF
d_gene: -; j_gene: TRBJ1-4; v_gene: TRBV12-3/TRBV12-4; abundance: many; CDR3nt: TGTGCCAGCAGTTTGGAGGGAGGACGGGAAAAACTGTTTTTT; CDR3aa: CASSLEGGREKLFF
d_gene: -; j_gene: TRBJ1-4; v_gene: TRBV20-1; abundance: many; CDR3nt: TGCAGTGCCCCAACTCGGGGGACAAGTGAAAAACTGTTTTTT; CDR3aa: CSAPTRGTSEKLFF
d_gene: -; j_gene: TRBJ2-2; v_gene: TRBV5-4; abundance: -; CDR3nt: TGTGCCAGCGGAACCTTCACGGGAGAGCTGTTTTTT; CDR3aa: CASGTFTGELFF
d_gene: -; j_gene: TRBJ1-1; v_gene: TRBV10-3; abundance: few; CDR3nt: TGTGCCATCAGTGGTCAGGTGAACACTGAAGCTTTCTTT; CDR3aa: CAISGQVNTEAFF
d_gene: TRBD2; j_gene: TRBJ2-3; v_gene: TRBV20-1; abundance: few; CDR3nt: TGCAGTGCTGAACTAGCGGATATCACAGATACGCAGTATTTT; CDR3aa: CSAELADITDTQYF
d_gene: -; j_gene: TRBJ2-2; v_gene: TRBV29-1; abundance: -; CDR3nt: TGCAGCGCCACAAAGGGGACCGGGGAGCTGTTTTTT; CDR3aa: CSATKGTGELFF
d_gene: -; j_gene: TRBJ2-3; v_gene: TRBV7-8; abundance: -; CDR3nt: TGTGCCAGCAGCCTAGAGGGAGGAGAAGTGAGCACAGATACGCAGTATTTT; CDR3aa: CASSLEGGEVSTDTQYF
d_gene: -; j_gene: TRBJ2-7; v_gene: TRBV3-1; abundance: many; CDR3nt: TGTGCCAGCAGCCAAGAGCATGGCAGGGGTTACGAGCAGTACTTC; CDR3aa: CASSQEHGRGYEQYF
d_gene: TRBD2; j_gene: TRBJ2-7; v_gene: TRBV11-1; abundance: many; CDR3nt: TGTGCCAGCAGCTTAGCCTGGAGTAGCGGGATATACGAGCAGTACTTC; CDR3aa: CASSLAWSSGIYEQYF
d_gene: -; j_gene: TRBJ1-6; v_gene: TRBV7-8; abundance: many; CDR3nt: TGTGCCAGCAGCTTAGCGCTGGGAAACTATAATTCACCCCTCCACTTT; CDR3aa: CASSLALGNYNSPLHF
d_gene: TRBD1; j_gene: TRBJ2-7; v_gene: TRBV5-4; abundance: few; CDR3nt: TGTGCCAGCAGCCAAGGACAGGGAGTTTGGCACTTC; CDR3aa: CASSQGQGVWHF
d_gene: TRBD2; j_gene: TRBJ2-5; v_gene: TRBV5-1; abundance: once; CDR3nt: TGCGCCAGCAGCTTGGATCTAGCGGGGGAGGGTGAGACCCAGTACTTC; CDR3aa: CASSLDLAGEGETQYF
d_gene: TRBD2; j_gene: TRBJ2-5; v_gene: TRBV12-3/TRBV12-4; abundance: many; CDR3nt: TGTGCCAGCAGGTTAGCGGGACTAGAGACCCAGTACTTC; CDR3aa: CASRLAGLETQYF
d_gene: TRBD1; j_gene: TRBJ2-1; v_gene: TRBV10-3; abundance: -; CDR3nt: TGTGCCATCAGTGGACTGGGACAGGCGGGATTCTCCTACAATGAGCAGTTCTTC; CDR3aa: CAISGLGQAGFSYNEQFF
d_gene: TRBD2; j_gene: TRBJ2-1; v_gene: TRBV6-1; abundance: once; CDR3nt: TGTGCCAGCAGCGCCGGGACTAGCGGTGACAATGAGCAGTTCTTC; CDR3aa: CASSAGTSGDNEQFF
d_gene: TRBD1; j_gene: TRBJ2-7; v_gene: TRBV20-1; abundance: -; CDR3nt: TGCAGTGCTGGACAGGGCCCCGAGCAGTACTTC; CDR3aa: CSAGQGPEQYF
d_gene: TRBD2; j_gene: TRBJ2-2; v_gene: TRBV6-1; abundance: many; CDR3nt: TGTGCCAGCGGGCAACTAGCGGGGATAGTACACACCGGGGAGCTGTTTTTT; CDR3aa: CASGQLAGIVHTGELFF
d_gene: TRBD2; j_gene: TRBJ2-5; v_gene: TRBV27; abundance: many; CDR3nt: TGTGCCAGCAGTTTATCGGTTCCGGTCTGGGAGGGCCGGGAGACCCAGTACTTC; CDR3aa: CASSLSVPVWEGRETQYF
d_gene: -; j_gene: TRBJ1-5; v_gene: TRBV27; abundance: many; CDR3nt: TGTGCCAGCAGTTTAGCGGCAGAATCGTCTCAGCCCCAGCATTTT; CDR3aa: CASSLAAESSQPQHF
d_gene: -; j_gene: TRBJ1-2; v_gene: TRBV15; abundance: many; CDR3nt: TGTGCCACCAGCAGGAGTAGTGGCTATGGCTACACCTTC; CDR3aa: CATSRSSGYGYTF
d_gene: -; j_gene: TRBJ2-2; v_gene: TRBV20-1; abundance: many; CDR3nt: TGCGTACCTCGGTCTAGCGACACCGGGGAGCTGTTTTTT; CDR3aa: CVPRSSDTGELFF
d_gene: TRBD2; j_gene: TRBJ2-5; v_gene: TRBV7-2; abundance: many; CDR3nt: TGTGCCAGCAGCTTATTATCGGGGGGACAGACCCAGTACTTC; CDR3aa: CASSLLSGGQTQYF
d_gene: -; j_gene: TRBJ1-1; v_gene: TRBV15; abundance: many; CDR3nt: TGTGCCACCAGCAGGGAACGGAATTTGAACACTGAAGCTTTCTTT; CDR3aa: CATSRERNLNTEAFF
d_gene: -; j_gene: TRBJ1-1; v_gene: TRBV20-1; abundance: many; CDR3nt: TGCAGTGCTAGAGGAACCCCGAACACTGAAGCTTTCTTT; CDR3aa: CSARGTPNTEAFF
d_gene: TRBD1; j_gene: TRBJ2-7; v_gene: TRBV28; abundance: few; CDR3nt: TGTGCCAGCAGTCAAATGGGACAGGGGTTGATCGAGCAGCACTTC; CDR3aa: CASSQMGQGLIEQHF
d_gene: -; j_gene: TRBJ1-1; v_gene: TRBV24-1; abundance: few; CDR3nt: TGTGCCACCAGACGGACTTCCGCGCGGACTGAAGCTTTCTTT; CDR3aa: CATRRTSARTEAFF
d_gene: -; j_gene: TRBJ2-7; v_gene: TRBV15; abundance: -; CDR3nt: TGTGCCACCAGCAGGGGGAAGGAGACCTACGAGCAGTACTTC; CDR3aa: CATSRGKETYEQYF
d_gene: TRBD1; j_gene: TRBJ2-5; v_gene: TRBV28; abundance: many; CDR3nt: TGTGCCAGCAGTCGGGACAGGGGGTGGGAGACCCAGTACTTC; CDR3aa: CASSRDRGWETQYF
d_gene: -; j_gene: TRBJ2-1; v_gene: TRBV28; abundance: many; CDR3nt: TGTGCCAGCAGTTCCCGGGACAACAATGAGCAGTTCTTC; CDR3aa: CASSSRDNNEQFF
d_gene: TRBD1; j_gene: TRBJ2-1; v_gene: TRBV3-1; abundance: once; CDR3nt: TGTGCCAGCAGCCAAGACCCAGGGGGCGGCCAGTTCTTC; CDR3aa: CASSQDPGGGQFF
d_gene: -; j_gene: TRBJ2-2; v_gene: TRBV3-1; abundance: many; CDR3nt: TGTGCCAGCAGCCTACTAGGATATGGGGAGCTGTTTTTT; CDR3aa: CASSLLGYGELFF
d_gene: -; j_gene: TRBJ1-1; v_gene: TRBV12-3/TRBV12-4; abundance: many; CDR3nt: TGTGCCACCAGTGGGGCGTGGAACACTGAAGCTTTCTTT; CDR3aa: CATSGAWNTEAFF
d_gene: -; j_gene: TRBJ1-5; v_gene: TRBV4-1; abundance: few; CDR3nt: TGCGCCAGCAGCCAAGAGGGACCTTCTAATCAGCCCCAGCATTTT; CDR3aa: CASSQEGPSNQPQHF